The T cell receptor beta chain described here comes from a study of cytomegalovirus exposure and HLA in healthy donors. Study-level results: A likely sequencing artifact accounted for one observed cluster of highly shared sequence variants. Many donors carried some public TCRs, although rarity characterized most TCR sequences. Specific recognition of CMV antigens was confirmed in vitro for a few chains (all CMV-associated).

Germline CDR1 is SEHNR and CDR2 is FQNEAQ (reference sequence). Trimming pared 3 bases from V and 8 bases from J, leaving 13 bases between. The CDR3 is made up of 14 amino acids. The study ran its PCR with 60 Vbeta and 13 Jbeta primers. Here immunoSEQ multiplex PCR was the method, and the copy in TCRdb shows in-frame clones only, minus some. The listing records 100,000 to 150,000 clones. Everyone who donated was a healthy bone marrow donor. Details on this clone: Antigen specificity is unknown.

The receptor was isolated from a man aged 35 to 55 in good health and CMV-seronegative. Sequencing used PBMCs. The V call is TRBV7-9, the J call TRBJ1-4, with D tentatively TRBD1 (5 bases). CDR3 DNA: TGTGCCAGCAGCTTCTTGGGGCTAGGGGAAAAACTGTTTTTT. Translation gives CASSFLGLGEKLFF.